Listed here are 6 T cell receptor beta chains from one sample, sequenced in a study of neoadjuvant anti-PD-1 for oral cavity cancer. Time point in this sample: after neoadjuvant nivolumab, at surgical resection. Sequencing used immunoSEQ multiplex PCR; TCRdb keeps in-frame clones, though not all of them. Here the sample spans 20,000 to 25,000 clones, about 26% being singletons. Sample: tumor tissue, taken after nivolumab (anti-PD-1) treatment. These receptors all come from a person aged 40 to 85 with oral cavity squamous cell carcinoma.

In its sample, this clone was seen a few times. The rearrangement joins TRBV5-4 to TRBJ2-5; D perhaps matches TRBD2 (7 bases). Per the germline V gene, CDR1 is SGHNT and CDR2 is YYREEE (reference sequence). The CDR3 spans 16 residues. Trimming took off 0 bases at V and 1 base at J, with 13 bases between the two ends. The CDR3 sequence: CASSLARGGPQETQYF. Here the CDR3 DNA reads TGTGCCAGCAGCTTGGCGAGGGGGGGCCCCCAAGAGACCCAGTACTTC.

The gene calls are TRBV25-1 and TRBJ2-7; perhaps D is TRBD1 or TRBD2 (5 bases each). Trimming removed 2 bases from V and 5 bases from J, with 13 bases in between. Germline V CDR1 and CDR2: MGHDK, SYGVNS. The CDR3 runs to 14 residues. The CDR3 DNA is TGTGCCAGCAGTGAAAGGCCAGGGAGACACGAGCAGTACTTC. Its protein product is CASSERPGRHEQYF.

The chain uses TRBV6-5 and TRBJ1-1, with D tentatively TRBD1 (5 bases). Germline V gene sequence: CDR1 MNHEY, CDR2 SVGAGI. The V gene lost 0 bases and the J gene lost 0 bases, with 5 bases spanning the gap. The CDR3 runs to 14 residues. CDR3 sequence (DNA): TGTGCCAGCAGTTACTCAGGGGTGAACACTGAAGCTTTCTTT. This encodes CASSYSGVNTEAFF.

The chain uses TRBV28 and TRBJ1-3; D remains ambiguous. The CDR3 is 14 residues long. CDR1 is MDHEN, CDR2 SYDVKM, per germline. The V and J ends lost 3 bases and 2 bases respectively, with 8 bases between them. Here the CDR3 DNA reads TGTGCCAGCAGTTTTTTGGAAACTGGAAACACCATATATTTT. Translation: CASSFLETGNTIYF.

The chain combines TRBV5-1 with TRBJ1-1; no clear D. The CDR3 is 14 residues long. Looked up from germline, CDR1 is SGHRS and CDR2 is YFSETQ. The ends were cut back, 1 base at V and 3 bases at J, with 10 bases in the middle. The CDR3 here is CASSLWVRDTEAFF. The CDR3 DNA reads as TGCGCCAGCAGCTTGTGGGTGCGCGACACTGAAGCTTTCTTT. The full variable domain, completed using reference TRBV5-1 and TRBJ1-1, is KAGVTQTPRYLIKTRGQQVTLSCSPISGHRSVSWYQQTPGQGLQFLFEYFSETQRNKGNFPGRFSGRQFSNSRSEMNVSTLELGDSALYLCASSLWVRDTEAFFGQGTRLTVV.

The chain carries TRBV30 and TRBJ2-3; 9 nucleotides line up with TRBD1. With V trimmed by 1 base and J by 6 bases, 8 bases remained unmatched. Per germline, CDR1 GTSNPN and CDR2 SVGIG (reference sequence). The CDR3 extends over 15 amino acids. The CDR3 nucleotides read TGTGCCTGGAGTGCCGGGACAGGGAATGCGGATACGCAGTATTTT. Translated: CAWSAGTGNADTQYF.